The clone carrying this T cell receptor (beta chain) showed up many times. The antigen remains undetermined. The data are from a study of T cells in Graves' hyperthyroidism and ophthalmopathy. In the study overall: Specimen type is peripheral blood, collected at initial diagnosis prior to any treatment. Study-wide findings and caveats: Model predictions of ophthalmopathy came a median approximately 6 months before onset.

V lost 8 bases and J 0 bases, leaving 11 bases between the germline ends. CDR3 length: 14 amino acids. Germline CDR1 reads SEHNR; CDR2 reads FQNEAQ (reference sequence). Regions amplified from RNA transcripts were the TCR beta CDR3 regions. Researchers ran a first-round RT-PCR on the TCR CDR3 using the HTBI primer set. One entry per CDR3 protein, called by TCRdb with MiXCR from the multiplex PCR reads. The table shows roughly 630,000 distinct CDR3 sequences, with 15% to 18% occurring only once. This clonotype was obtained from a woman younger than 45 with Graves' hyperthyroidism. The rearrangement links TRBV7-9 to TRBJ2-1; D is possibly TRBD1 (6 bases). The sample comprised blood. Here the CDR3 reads CASLVGGSYNEQFF. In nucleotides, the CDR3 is TGTGCCAGCTTGGTAGGGGGCTCCTACAATGAGCAGTTCTTC.